Below, one T cell receptor beta chain is given with its context. Its antigen is not yet known. No quality values exist for individual bases; no much larger clone is one base distant. The cohort was made up of about 610 healthy bone marrow donors. At the time of sampling, every cohort member was nominally healthy, though immune exposures that went unrecorded were likely present. The donor was CMV seropositive and belonged to the group of some 290 seropositive cohort members. A peripheral blood sample was collected from each donor, and TCR beta sequencing was performed on peripheral blood mononuclear cells. Genomic DNA was extracted from the blood cell samples with the Qiagen DNeasy Blood Extraction Kit. This record belongs to a study of cytomegalovirus exposure and HLA in healthy donors (dated by TCRdb to the late 2010s). Some background on the complete study: According to an earlier analysis of 587 of the donors, 200 million or so T cells yielded over 100 million unique TCR beta sequences and roughly 280 Gb of sequence data. An early release covering over 500 HLA-typed donors comprised about 300 gigabases of sequencing data and some 79 million unique TCR sequences. Of the 300 to 400 genotyped donors, around 81% fell in the genetic ancestry cluster associated with self-reported Caucasian donors. The aim of the study was to test whether cataloging public T cell receptors could identify signatures of past pathogen exposure. The T cell repertoires of several hundred subjects were profiled by immunosequencing and related to cytomegalovirus serostatus. Besides the first cohort of roughly 660 subjects, a separate validation cohort made up of 120 different subjects was used. To predict cytomegalovirus infection status, the study combined high-throughput TCR immunosequencing, statistical association of individual TCRs with disease status, and machine learning. A later analysis re-analyzed previously published TCR beta repertoires from 650 to 800 donors and added high-resolution HLA genotyping to study TCR occurrence patterns. The later analysis used no new phenotypic data to find candidate immune exposures, relying instead on TCR beta sequences and their occurrence across donors. An earlier analysis of 500 to 650 of the donors applied high-throughput TCR beta sequencing to assess whether each TCR beta V gene segment acted as functional or pseudogenic. Donor age, sex, ethnicity and CMV serostatus were compiled together with the repertoire data. A later genetic analysis used genome-wide SNP genotypes for about three fifths of the 666 donors, treating that subset as a discovery cohort. All discovery cohort repertoires had been generated on a single sequencing platform. HLA typing covered class I and class II loci at four-digit resolution. Typing coverage varied by locus: about 620-630 donors for A, B, C, DRB1 and DQB1; roughly 510 for DQA1; more than 600 for DPA1; fewer than 480 for DPB1. Roughly five DR-DQ haplotypes were handled as single units for association and clustering because linkage in the cohort was strong. Among 300 to 500 genotyped donors of the cohort, an average of roughly 230,000 unique TCR beta nucleotide sequences was sequenced per donor, of which 15% to 20% were non-productive.

The junction shows trimming of 3 bases on V and 2 bases on J, plus 15 bases between the germline ends. The CDR3, cysteine through phenylalanine, is 16 amino acids long. The entry retains the CDR3 DNA only, 48 bases that are in frame from base 1. For CDR1 and CDR2, the germline V gene lists SGHTA and FQGNSA. General findings and caveats noted by the study authors: In a later analysis, most CMV-associated TCR beta chains were found to appear HLA-restricted, with HLA associations seemingly driven largely by CMV exposure. Some IMGT-functional V segments, including TRBV6-2 and TRBV6-3, could not be distinguished by the 87-base-pair reads and were therefore excluded. In a later analysis, TCR association rates were found to vary across HLA loci, with the most associated TCRs seen for DRB1 alleles and the fewest for HLA-C alleles. Because HLA typing was unavailable for some donors at each locus, only the typed subset was used in association tests. A group of highly shared sequence variants was considered likely to be a technical artifact of the sequencing pipeline. In an earlier analysis of some 540 of the donors, most TCR beta V segments appeared in productive rearrangements about 87% or about 30% of the time, broadly matching IMGT annotations. In a later genetic analysis, fewer N-insertions in productive TCRs were reported among donors in an Asian-associated ancestry cluster than the roughly 700-donor mean. Most TCR sequences were seen in very few donors, while some public TCRs were found in many individuals. A further reported finding was that TCR beta sequences accurately predicted the HLA-A and HLA-B alleles for most subjects in the first cohort. V-gene and J-gene trimming of TCR beta chains was associated with a missense DCLRE1C variant in a later genetic analysis, and the association was replicated in an independent cohort. In this cohort, only TCR beta chains were sequenced, and detectable features were limited by the absence of alpha or paired-chain data. At a false discovery rate of 0.05, a later analysis linked 16,951 TCR beta sequences to specific HLA alleles. The study gave a list of 150 to 200 TCR beta chains associated with cytomegalovirus. When HLA alleles, especially DR and DQ, strongly co-occurred, attributing TCR associations to individual alleles was difficult. In vitro tests confirmed that a few of the cytomegalovirus-associated TCR beta chains recognize cytomegalovirus antigens. The classifier was reported to diagnose cytomegalovirus status with high specificity and sensitivity in both the original cohort and the validation cohort. Several of the top co-occurrence clusters appeared to be linked to parvovirus B19, influenza, CMV and Epstein-Barr virus, according to a later analysis. Linkage disequilibrium might explain the correlated functional status among segregating V segments, but an unknown experimental factor could not be excluded. For the cohort, immune exposure information was limited to CMV serostatus. The authors suggested that the approach could potentially be extended to other disease states and immunological phenotypes. The earlier analysis of a few hundred of the donors excluded over 15 rarely observed V segments, including chromosome 9 orphons, because counts were too low. The presence/absence analyses assumed that sequencing depth was roughly uniform across donors, and that assumption may not be true. In a later analysis, HLA-associated TCR beta chains were found to be more clonally expanded and to have lower generation probabilities than equally common non-associated chains.

The library was generated by the immunoSEQ multiplex PCR assay. For the multiplex PCR, a mixture combining 60 forward primers for TCR Vbeta segments and 13 reverse primers for TCR Jbeta segments was used. The CDR3 region of rearranged TCR beta genes was amplified from genomic DNA with a multiplex PCR assay. The Illumina HiSeq System was used to sequence the amplified TCR beta libraries as 87-base-pair reads. Per the original workflow: A later analysis counted about 80 million unique TCR beta chains across the 550 to 800 repertoires, and about 10 million of these chains were shared by at least two donors. Raw reads were error-corrected and collapsed into unique sequences by a nearest-neighbor algorithm in which closely related sequences were merged to remove PCR and sequencing errors. CDR3 sequences were aligned to IMGT reference sequences to assign V, D and J gene segments. For a sequence to be retained, at least a six-nucleotide match to both a V gene segment and a J gene segment was required. Rearrangements were classified as productive when the CDR3 lacked stop codons and remained in frame with V and J, and all other rearrangements were classified as non-productive. Following IMGT convention, CDR3 was defined as the stretch from the second conserved V-encoded cysteine up to the conserved J-encoded phenylalanine. Sequences without an unambiguous match to a single V gene segment were excluded from the earlier analysis of 500 to 700 of the donors. In an earlier analysis of 587 of the donors, V segments were called functional above 56.7% productive rearrangements and were called segregating when the between-donor standard deviation exceeded 5%. To diagnose cytomegalovirus status from the catalog of TCR beta chain sequences, a statistical classification framework was built. In a later analysis, V and J genes were assigned by comparing TCR nucleotide sequences against IMGT/GENE-DB human TR gene sequences. In a later analysis, CDR3 sequences and most-parsimonious VDJ recombination scenarios were assigned using the TCRdist pipeline. In a later analysis, each TCR beta chain was defined by its CDR3 amino acid sequence together with its V-gene family, and reads lacking a unique V-gene family were excluded. To address suspected cross-contamination and a sequencing artifact, a later analysis removed 592 highly shared, low-generation-probability nucleotide sequences. In a later analysis, a clonal expansion index was calculated for each public chain from normalized within-repertoire ranks of inferred template counts. A later analysis computed generation probabilities with a VDJ recombination model fitted to out-of-frame rearrangements, and checked the results against IGoR. Hypergeometric tests were used in a later analysis to score TCR-TCR, TCR-HLA and TCR-CMV co-occurrence, with a repertoire-size bias correction applied to the TCR pairs. False discovery rates were estimated in a later analysis by permuting HLA or CMV assignments 20 times. In a later analysis, co-occurring TCRs were grouped using DBSCAN, with TCRdist sequence similarity added in when clustering inside HLA-allele-positive subsets. For co-occurrence clustering, repertoires with fewer than 30,000 or more than 120,000 public chains were excluded, along with five repertoires with anomalous nucleotide sharing. Drawn from immuneACCESS, this table holds only the in-frame rearrangements with V and J called that TCRdb kept. Clones are partly lost; checked studies trace under half to an unresolved V gene and leave the rest unexplained. D and trimming were read from the DNA, whereas the V and J calls and clone size are those reported in that table. The sample data list some 97,000 clones, and 70% to 80% of these were observed just once. The ten largest account for over 4% of the sample.

The rearrangement joined TRBV7-2 to TRBJ2-3; no D segment can be confidently identified. Sequencing input: PBMCs. The TCR comes from a woman between 18 and 29 years old in good health and CMV-seropositive. The DNA sequence reads TGTGCCAGCAGCTTTAAGGTTTCCAGGCCCACAGATACGCAGTATTTT. Its product reads: CASSFKVSRPTDTQYF.